The 10 T cell receptor beta chains reported below all come from one sample, sequenced in a study of T-cell reconstitution after alpha-beta-depleted transplantation in children. Preparation of the TCRbeta library was carried out with unique molecular identifiers. From the PCR reads, TCRdb called clonotypes with MiXCR, one entry per CDR3 protein. The table lists some 450,000 distinct CDR3 sequences, around two fifths of them singletons, with about 30% in the top ten. Specimen: PBMCs, collected before TCRalphabeta/CD19-depleted stem cell transplant. The receptor set was obtained from a girl aged 2-9 years with aplastic anemia, due to receive a stem cell transplant.

This clonotype showed up many times. The rearrangement links TRBV30 to TRBJ2-7; TRBD2 might be the D (5 bases). Germline V lookup: CDR1 GTSNPN, CDR2 SVGIG (reference sequence). V was trimmed by 0 bases and J by 7 bases, leaving 16 bases between them. The length of the CDR3 is 14 residues. This chain's CDR3 is CAWSVLGGYLEQYF. The CDR3, as DNA: TGTGCCTGGAGTGTACTTGGCGGGTATTTAGAGCAGTACTTC.

V gene TRBV20-1 combines with J gene TRBJ2-1, with a tentative D call TRBD2 (6 bases). The germline V gene encodes CDR1 DFQATT and CDR2 SNEGSKA (reference sequence). The V end lost 5 bases, the J end lost 7 bases, and 18 bases lay between the germline ends. The CDR3 length is 14 residues. The CDR3 loop reads CSALRSRGKNEQFF. DNA of the CDR3: TGCAGTGCTCTCCGCTCGCGGGGTAAGAATGAGCAGTTCTTC.

This clonotype was found a few times. J is TRBJ2-7 and V is TRBV7-2; the match to TRBD1 covers 9 bases. Trimming took 5 bases from V and 4 from J; bases not matched to a gene: 12. From germline, CDR1 is SGHTA and CDR2 FQGNSA. There are 16 residues in the CDR3. CDR3 nucleotide sequence: TGTGCCAGCAGCCCGGGACAGGGAAGAGGGTTTTACGAGCAGTACTTC. This translates into CASSPGQGRGFYEQYF.

About this clonotype itself: The germline gene is not matched at one end of the junction; a read error may be the cause. The chain combines TRBV10-2 with TRBJ2-7; the D gene is possibly TRBD1 (6 bases). CDR1 and CDR2 from the germline V gene are WSHSY and SAAADI. This CDR3 region has 16 residues. Here the CDR3 DNA reads TGCTCCAGCAGGGGCACGACGGGCAGTTACTCCTACGAGCAGTACTTC. Translation gives CSSRGTTGSYSYEQYF.

The rearrangement uses TRBV3-1 and TRBJ1-5; D not resolved. Germline lookup yields CDR1 LGHDT and CDR2 YNNKEL (reference sequence). The CDR3 runs to 14 residues. Trimming took off 1 base at V and 3 bases at J, with 7 bases between the two ends. CDR3 nucleotides: TGTGCCAGCAGCCAAGGGGGATACAATCAGCCCCAGCATTTT. Residues: CASSQGGYNQPQHF.

This clonotype came up many times. The V and J genes are TRBV5-1 and TRBJ1-1; D possibly corresponds to TRBD1 (6 bases). Trimming left V 0 bases short and J 3 bases short, with 18 bases between. In germline, CDR1 is SGHRS, CDR2 YFSETQ. The CDR3 is 17 amino acids. As DNA, the CDR3 is TGCGCCAGCAGCTTGGCCGCAGGGGTGGGGACCGACACTGAAGCTTTCTTT. Its translation: CASSLAAGVGTDTEAFF.

The genes are TRBV4-2 and TRBJ2-3; 8 bases match TRBD2. The junction had 23 bases not matched to a gene; V was cut back by 8 bases and J by 4 bases. Germline CDR1 LGHNA, CDR2 YNFKEQ. This CDR3 has 19 amino acids. The CDR3 region is CASRPGTRGPESPPDTQYF. Here the CDR3 DNA reads TGTGCCAGCCGCCCCGGGACTAGAGGCCCCGAGAGTCCCCCAGATACGCAGTATTTT.

The chain joins TRBV12-3 or TRBV12-4 to TRBJ1-1, with 7 nucleotides matching TRBD1. V dropped 4 bases and J dropped 7; count of bases not matched to a gene: 6. This CDR3 has 13 residues. CDR3 nucleotide sequence: TGTGCCAGCAGTTCGGACAGGTTTCGTGAAGCTTTCTTT. It specifies CASSSDRFREAFF.

This clonotype has ten or more counts. This sequence joins TRBV20-1 and TRBJ1-1, with 9 bases identical to TRBD1. The CDR3 spans 14 residues. The junction had 9 bases not matched to a gene; V was cut back by 6 bases and J by 4 bases. Per the germline V gene, CDR1 is DFQATT and CDR2 is SNEGSKA (reference sequence). CDR3 region: CSALPGQGGTEAFF. The CDR3 nucleotides are TGCAGTGCGCTGCCGGGACAGGGAGGCACTGAAGCTTTCTTT.

The chain couples TRBV5-1 to TRBJ2-2, with D perhaps matching TRBD2 (6 bases). CDR3 length: 16 residues. V was pared by 1 base and J by 4 bases, with 14 bases between. Germline-derived CDR1 and CDR2 are SGHRS and YFSETQ. Here the CDR3 DNA reads TGCGCCAGCAGCTTGAGAAACGGGGGTTCCACCGGGGAGCTGTTTTTT. Residues: CASSLRNGGSTGELFF.